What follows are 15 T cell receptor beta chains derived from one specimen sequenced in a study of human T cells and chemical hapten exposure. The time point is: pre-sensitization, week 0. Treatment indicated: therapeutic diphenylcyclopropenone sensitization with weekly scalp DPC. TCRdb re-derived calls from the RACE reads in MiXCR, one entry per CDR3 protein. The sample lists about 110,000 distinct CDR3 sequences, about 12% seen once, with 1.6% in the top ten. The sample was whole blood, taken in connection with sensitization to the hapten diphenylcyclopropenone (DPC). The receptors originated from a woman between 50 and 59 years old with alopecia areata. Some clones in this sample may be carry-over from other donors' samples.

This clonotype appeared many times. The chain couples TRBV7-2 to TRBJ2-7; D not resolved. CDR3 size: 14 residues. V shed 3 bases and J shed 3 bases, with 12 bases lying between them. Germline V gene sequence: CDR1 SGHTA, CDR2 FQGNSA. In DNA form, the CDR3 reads TGTGCCAGCAGCTTGGGGTCTGGTATCTACGAGCAGTACTTC. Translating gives CASSLGSGIYEQYF.

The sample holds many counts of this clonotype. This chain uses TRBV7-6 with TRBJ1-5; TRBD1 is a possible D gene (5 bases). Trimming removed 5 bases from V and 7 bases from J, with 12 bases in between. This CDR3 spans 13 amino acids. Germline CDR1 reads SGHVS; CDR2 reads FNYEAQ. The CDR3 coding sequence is TGTGCCAGCAGCCTCGGACCAGGGCAGCCCCAGCATTTT. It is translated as CASSLGPGQPQHF.

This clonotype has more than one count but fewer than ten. CDR3 sequence (DNA): TGTGCCAGCAGCTTGGCGGGACTACACTATGGCTACACCTTC. This sequence encodes CASSLAGLHYGYTF. This chain uses TRBV5-4 with TRBJ1-2; D perhaps matches TRBD1 (5 bases). The V and J ends lost 0 bases and 3 bases respectively, with 9 bases between them. Germline V gives CDR1 SGHNT, CDR2 YYREEE (reference sequence). The CDR3 loop spans 14 amino acids.

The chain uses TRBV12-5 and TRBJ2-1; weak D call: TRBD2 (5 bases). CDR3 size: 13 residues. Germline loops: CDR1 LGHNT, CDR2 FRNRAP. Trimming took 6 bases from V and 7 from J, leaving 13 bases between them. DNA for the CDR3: TGTGCTAGTGGGCCGCCCACTAGTAATGAGCAGTTCTTC. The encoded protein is CASGPPTSNEQFF.

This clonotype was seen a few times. CDR3 protein: CASSFARTYTEAFF. For the CDR3, the DNA is TGTGCCAGCAGCTTCGCCCGGACCTACACTGAAGCTTTCTTT. The chain combines TRBV11-2 with TRBJ1-1; no clear D. V lost 3 bases and J lost 3, with 11 bases in between. The CDR3 loop spans 14 amino acids. Germline lookup yields CDR1 SGHAT and CDR2 FQNNGV.

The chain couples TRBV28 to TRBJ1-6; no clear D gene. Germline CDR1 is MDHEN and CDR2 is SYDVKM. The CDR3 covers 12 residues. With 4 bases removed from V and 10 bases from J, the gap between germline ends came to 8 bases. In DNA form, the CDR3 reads TGTGCCAGCAGTTATCCAAACTCACCCCTCCACTTT. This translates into CASSYPNSPLHF.

CDR3 coding DNA: TGCAGCGTCAAGGCGGCCAATCAGCCCCAGCATTTT. Protein product: CSVKAANQPQHF. V is TRBV29-1 and J is TRBJ1-5, with unresolved D. The V and J ends lost 6 bases and 3 bases respectively, with 9 bases between them. This CDR3 region has 12 residues. Germline CDR1 is SQVTM and CDR2 is ANQGSEA.

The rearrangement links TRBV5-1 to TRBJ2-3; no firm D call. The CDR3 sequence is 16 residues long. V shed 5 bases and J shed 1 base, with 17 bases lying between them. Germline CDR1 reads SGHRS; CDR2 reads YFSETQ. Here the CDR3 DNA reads TGCGCCAGCAGATCGGCAGGCGAGACTCGCACAGATACGCAGTATTTT. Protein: CASRSAGETRTDTQYF.

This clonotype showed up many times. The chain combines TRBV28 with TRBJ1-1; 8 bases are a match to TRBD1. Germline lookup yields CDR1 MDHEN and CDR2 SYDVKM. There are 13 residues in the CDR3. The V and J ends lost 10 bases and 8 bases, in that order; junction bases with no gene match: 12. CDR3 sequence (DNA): TGTGCCACCAGGGGATCGGGGACAGGAGAAGCTTTCTTT. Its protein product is CATRGSGTGEAFF. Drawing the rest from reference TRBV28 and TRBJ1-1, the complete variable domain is DVKVTQSSRYLVKRTGEKVFLECVQDMDHENMFWYRQDPGLGLRLIYFSYDVKMKEKGDIPEGYSVSREKKERFSLILESASTNQTSMYLCATRGSGTGEAFFGQGTRLTVV.

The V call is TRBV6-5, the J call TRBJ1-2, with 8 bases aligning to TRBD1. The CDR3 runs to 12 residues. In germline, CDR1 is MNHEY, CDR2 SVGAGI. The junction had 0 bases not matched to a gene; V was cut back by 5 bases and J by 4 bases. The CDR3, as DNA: TGTGCCAGCAGTCAGGGGGCCTATGGCTACACCTTC. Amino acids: CASSQGAYGYTF.

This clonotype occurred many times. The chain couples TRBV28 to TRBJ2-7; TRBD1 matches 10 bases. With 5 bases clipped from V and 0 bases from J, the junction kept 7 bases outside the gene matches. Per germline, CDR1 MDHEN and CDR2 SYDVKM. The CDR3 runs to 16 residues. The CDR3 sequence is CASSTQGQGSSYEQYF. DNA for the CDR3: TGTGCCAGCAGTACTCAGGGACAGGGGAGCTCCTACGAGCAGTACTTC.

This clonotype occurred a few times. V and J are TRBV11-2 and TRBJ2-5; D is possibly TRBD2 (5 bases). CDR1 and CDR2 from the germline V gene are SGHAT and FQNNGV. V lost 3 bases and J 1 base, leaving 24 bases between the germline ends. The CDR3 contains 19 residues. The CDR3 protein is CASSFSSNWQAASQETQYF. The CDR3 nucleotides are TGTGCCAGCAGCTTTTCATCGAACTGGCAAGCGGCATCCCAAGAGACCCAGTACTTC.

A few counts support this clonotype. The CDR3 reads CASSPGGGLTGELFF. As DNA, the CDR3 is TGTGCCAGCAGCCCCGGGGGAGGTCTAACCGGGGAGCTGTTTTTT. The chain is built from TRBV7-2 and TRBJ2-2, with a tentative D call TRBD2 (6 bases). V was pared by 5 bases and J by 5 bases, with 15 bases between. Germline CDR1 and CDR2: SGHTA and FQGNSA. The CDR3 spans 15 residues.

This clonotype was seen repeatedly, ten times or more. The CDR3 sequence: CASSPHLGAYNEQFF. The CDR3, as DNA: TGTGCCAGCAGCCCCCACTTGGGAGCGTACAATGAGCAGTTCTTC. The genes are TRBV9 and TRBJ2-1; perhaps TRBD2 as D (5 bases). The V end lost 4 bases, the J end lost 4 bases, and 15 bases lay between the germline ends. Germline CDR1 and CDR2: SGDLS and YYNGEE. The CDR3 runs to 15 residues.

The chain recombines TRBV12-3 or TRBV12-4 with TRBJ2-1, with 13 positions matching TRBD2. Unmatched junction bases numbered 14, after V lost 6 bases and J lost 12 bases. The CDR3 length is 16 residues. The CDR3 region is CASSPLAGGTRNPQFF. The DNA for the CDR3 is TGTGCCAGCAGCCCACTAGCGGGAGGGACAAGAAATCCGCAGTTCTTC.